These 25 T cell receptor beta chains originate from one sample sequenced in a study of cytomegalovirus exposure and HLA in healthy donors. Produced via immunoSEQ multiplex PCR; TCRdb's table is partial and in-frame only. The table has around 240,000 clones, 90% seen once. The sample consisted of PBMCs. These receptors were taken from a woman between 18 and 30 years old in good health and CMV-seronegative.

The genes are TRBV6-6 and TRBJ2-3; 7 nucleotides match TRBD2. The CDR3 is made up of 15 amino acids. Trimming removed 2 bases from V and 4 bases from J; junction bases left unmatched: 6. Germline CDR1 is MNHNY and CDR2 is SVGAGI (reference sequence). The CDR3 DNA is TGTGCCAGCAGTTACACCCGACTAGCTGCAGATACGCAGTATTTT. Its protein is CASSYTRLAADTQYF.

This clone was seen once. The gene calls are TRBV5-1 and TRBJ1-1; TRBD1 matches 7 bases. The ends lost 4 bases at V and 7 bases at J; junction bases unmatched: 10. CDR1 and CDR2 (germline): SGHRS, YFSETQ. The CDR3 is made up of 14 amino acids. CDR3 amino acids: CASSLQTGKGEAFF. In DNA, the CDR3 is TGCGCCAGCAGCCTACAGACAGGGAAAGGTGAAGCTTTCTTT.

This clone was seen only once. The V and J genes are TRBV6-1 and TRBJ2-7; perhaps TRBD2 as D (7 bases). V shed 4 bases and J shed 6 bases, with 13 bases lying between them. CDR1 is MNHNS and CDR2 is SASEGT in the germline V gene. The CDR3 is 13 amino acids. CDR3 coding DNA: TGTGCCAGCAGTGGCGGGGGCTTGGTCGAGCAGTACGTC. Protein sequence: CASSGGGLVEQYV.

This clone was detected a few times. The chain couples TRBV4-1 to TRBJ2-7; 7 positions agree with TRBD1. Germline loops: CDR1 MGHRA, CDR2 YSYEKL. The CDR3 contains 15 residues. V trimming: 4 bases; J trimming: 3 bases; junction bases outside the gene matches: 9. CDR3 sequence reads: CASSPSTGLNYEQYF. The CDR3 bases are TGCGCCAGCAGCCCATCGACAGGGCTCAACTACGAGCAGTACTTC.

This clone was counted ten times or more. The CDR3 nucleotides read TGTGCCAGCAGTACACAGGGGGACACTGAAGCTTTCTTT. Its translation is CASSTQGDTEAFF. V is TRBV7-8 and J is TRBJ1-1; the match to TRBD1 covers 8 bases. CDR1 and CDR2 (germline): SGHVS, FQNEAQ. V was pared by 6 bases and J by 3 bases, with 3 bases of the junction left unmatched. This CDR3 region has 13 residues.

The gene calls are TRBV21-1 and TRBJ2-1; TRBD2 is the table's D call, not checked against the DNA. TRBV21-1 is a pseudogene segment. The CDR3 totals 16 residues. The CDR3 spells CASSKVAGESYNEQFF. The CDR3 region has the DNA TGTGCCAGCAGCAAAGTGGCGGGGGAGTCCTACAATGAGCAGTTCTTC.

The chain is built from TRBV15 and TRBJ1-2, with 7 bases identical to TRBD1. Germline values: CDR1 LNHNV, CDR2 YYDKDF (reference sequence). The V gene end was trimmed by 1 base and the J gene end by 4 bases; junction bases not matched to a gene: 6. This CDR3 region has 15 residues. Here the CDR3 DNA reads TGTGCCACCAGCAGAGGACAGGGCTACTTCTATGGCTACACCTTC. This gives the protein CATSRGQGYFYGYTF.

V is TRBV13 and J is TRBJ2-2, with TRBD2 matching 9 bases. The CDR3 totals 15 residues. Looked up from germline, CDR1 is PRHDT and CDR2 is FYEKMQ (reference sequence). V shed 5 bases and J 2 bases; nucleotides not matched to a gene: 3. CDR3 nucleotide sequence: TGTGCCAGCAGCACTAGCGGGTCCAACACCGGGGAGCTGTTTTTT. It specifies CASSTSGSNTGELFF.

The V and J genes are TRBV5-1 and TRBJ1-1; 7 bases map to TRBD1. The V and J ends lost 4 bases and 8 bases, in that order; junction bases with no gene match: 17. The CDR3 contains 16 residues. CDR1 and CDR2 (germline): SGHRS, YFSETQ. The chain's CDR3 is CASSHAVRHGQAEAFF. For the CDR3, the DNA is TGCGCCAGCAGCCACGCCGTTCGTCATGGACAGGCCGAAGCTTTCTTT.

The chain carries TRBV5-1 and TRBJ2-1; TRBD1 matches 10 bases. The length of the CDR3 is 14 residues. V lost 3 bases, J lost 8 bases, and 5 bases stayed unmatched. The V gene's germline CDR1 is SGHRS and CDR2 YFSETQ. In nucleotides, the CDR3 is TGCGCCAGCAGCTGGGGACAGGGGAACGATGAGCAGTTCTTC. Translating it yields CASSWGQGNDEQFF.

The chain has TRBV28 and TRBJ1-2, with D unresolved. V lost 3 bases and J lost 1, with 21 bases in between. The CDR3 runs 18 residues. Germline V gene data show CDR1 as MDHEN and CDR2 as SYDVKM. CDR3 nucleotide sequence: TGTGCCAGCAGTTTGCCCCCTTGGGGAGTCAGTTATAACTATGGCTACACCTTC. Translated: CASSLPPWGVSYNYGYTF.

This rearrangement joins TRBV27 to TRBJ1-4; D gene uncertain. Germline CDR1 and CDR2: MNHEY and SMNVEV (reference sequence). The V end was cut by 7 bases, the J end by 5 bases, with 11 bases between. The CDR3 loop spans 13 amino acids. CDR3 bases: TGTGCCAGCAAAGGCTCCGGGAATGAAAAACTGTTTTTT. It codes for CASKGSGNEKLFF.

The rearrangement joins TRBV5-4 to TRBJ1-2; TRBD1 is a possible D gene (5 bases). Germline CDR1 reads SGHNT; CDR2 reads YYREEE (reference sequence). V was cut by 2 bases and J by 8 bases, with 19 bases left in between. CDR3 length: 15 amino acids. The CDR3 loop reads CASSFFGQGRGGYTF. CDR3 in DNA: TGTGCCAGCAGCTTCTTCGGCCAGGGAAGGGGAGGCTACACCTTC.

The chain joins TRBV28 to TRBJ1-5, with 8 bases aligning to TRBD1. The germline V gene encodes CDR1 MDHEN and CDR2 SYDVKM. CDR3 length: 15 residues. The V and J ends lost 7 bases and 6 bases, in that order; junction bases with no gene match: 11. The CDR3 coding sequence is TGTGCCAGCATCGACAGGGGTAAGGGAGTTCAGCCCCAGCATTTT. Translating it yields CASIDRGKGVQPQHF.

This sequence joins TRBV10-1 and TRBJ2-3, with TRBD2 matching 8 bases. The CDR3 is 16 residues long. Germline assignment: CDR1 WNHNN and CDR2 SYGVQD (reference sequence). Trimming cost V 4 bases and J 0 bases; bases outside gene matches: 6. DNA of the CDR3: TGCGCCAGCAGTGGGTATAGCGGGGTGAGCACAGATACGCAGTATTTT. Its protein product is CASSGYSGVSTDTQYF.

The CDR3 loop is CASRATGFGYTF. CDR3 coding DNA: TGTGCCAGCAGGGCTACAGGGTTTGGCTACACCTTC. The V call is TRBV28, the J call TRBJ1-2; D is perhaps TRBD1 (6 bases). Germline assignment: CDR1 MDHEN and CDR2 SYDVKM. The CDR3 consists of 12 residues. V dropped 6 bases and J dropped 7 bases, with 12 bases sitting between them.

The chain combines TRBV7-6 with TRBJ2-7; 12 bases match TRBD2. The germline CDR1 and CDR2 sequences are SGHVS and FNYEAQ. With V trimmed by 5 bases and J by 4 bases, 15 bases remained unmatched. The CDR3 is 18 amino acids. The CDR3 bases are TGTGCCAGCAGCCCGATGCCTAGCGGGGGGGCCGGTGCGTACGAGCAGTACTTC. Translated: CASSPMPSGGAGAYEQYF.

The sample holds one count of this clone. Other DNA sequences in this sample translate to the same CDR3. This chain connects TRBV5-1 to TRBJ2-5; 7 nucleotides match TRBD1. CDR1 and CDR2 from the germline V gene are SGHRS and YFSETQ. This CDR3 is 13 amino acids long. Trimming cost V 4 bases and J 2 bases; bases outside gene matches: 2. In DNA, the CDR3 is TGCGCCAGCAGCCGGGGACAGCAAGAGACCCAGTACTTC. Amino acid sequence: CASSRGQQETQYF.

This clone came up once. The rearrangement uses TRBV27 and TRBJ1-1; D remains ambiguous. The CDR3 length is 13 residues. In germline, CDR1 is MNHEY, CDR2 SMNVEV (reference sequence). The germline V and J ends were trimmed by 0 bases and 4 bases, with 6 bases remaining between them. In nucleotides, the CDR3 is TGTGCCAGCAGTTTATCTGAGAGCACTGAAGCTTTCTTT. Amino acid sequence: CASSLSESTEAFF.

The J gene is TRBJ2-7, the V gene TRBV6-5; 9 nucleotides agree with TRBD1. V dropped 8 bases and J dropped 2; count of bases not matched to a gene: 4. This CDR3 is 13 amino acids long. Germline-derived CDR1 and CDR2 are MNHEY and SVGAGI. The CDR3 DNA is TGTGCCAGCCGGGACAGGGCTACCTACGAGCAGTACTTC. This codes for CASRDRATYEQYF.

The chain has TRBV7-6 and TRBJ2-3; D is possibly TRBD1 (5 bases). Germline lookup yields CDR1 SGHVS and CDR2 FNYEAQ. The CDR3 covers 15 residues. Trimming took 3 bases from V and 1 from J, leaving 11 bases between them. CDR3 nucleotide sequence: TGTGCCAGCAGCTTCCGCGGCAGGGGCACAGATACGCAGTATTTT. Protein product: CASSFRGRGTDTQYF.

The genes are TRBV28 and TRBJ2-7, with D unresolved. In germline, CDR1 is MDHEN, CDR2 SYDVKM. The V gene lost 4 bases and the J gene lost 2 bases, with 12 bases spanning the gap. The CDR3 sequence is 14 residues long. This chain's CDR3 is CASSSLSATYEQYF. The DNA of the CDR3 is TGTGCCAGCAGTTCCCTAAGTGCCACCTACGAGCAGTACTTC.

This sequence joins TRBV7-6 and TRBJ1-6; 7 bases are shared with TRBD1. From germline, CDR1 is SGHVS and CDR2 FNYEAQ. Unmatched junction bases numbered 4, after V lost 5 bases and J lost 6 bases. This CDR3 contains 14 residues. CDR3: CASSPGTANSPLHF. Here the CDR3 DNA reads TGTGCCAGCAGCCCGGGGACAGCTAATTCACCCCTCCACTTT.

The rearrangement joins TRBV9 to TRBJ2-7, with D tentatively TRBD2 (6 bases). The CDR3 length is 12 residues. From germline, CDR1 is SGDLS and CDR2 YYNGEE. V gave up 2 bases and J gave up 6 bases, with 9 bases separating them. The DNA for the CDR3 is TGTGCCAGCAGCGTGCAGGAGGGCGAGCAGTACTTC. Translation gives CASSVQEGEQYF. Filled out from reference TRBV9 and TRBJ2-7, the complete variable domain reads DSGVTQTPKHLITATGQRVTLRCSPRSGDLSVYWYQQSLDQGLQFLIQYYNGEERAKGNILERFSAQQFPDLHSELNLSSLELGDSALYFCASSVQEGEQYFGPGTRLTVT.

CDR3 sequence reads: CASSEAARGYEQYV. Here the CDR3 DNA reads TGTGCCAGCAGTGAAGCTGCAAGGGGCTACGAGCAGTACGTC. The V call is TRBV6-1, the J call TRBJ2-7, with D possibly matching TRBD1 (5 bases). Germline CDR1 MNHNS, CDR2 SASEGT. The ends were cut back, 0 bases at V and 3 bases at J, with 9 bases in the middle. This CDR3 comprises 14 residues.